Following are 30 T cell receptor beta chains from one sample sequenced in a study of radiation and T cells in renal cell carcinoma (dated by TCRdb to the early 2020s). This sample's time point label indicates: blood 2 weeks post-SBRT. The treatment or condition label corresponds to: 15 Gy SBRT to primary tumor, nephrectomy 4 weeks later. Receptor amplification or capture employed the immunoSEQ multiplex PCR assay. In its TCRdb copy, this immuneACCESS table keeps in-frame sequences only and misses some clones. Where compared with another copy, unresolved V genes explain less than half of these, and the others have no known cause. Across this sample there are some 120,000 clones, with 88% seen only once. 5% to 6.5% of the sample is taken by the ten largest. The sample consisted of blood, taken from a patient whose treatment included radiotherapy and nephrectomy. The source is a woman aged 70-85 years with renal cell carcinoma.

This rearrangement joins TRBV19 to TRBJ1-1; tentative D call: TRBD1 (6 bases). The ends were cut back, 4 bases at V and 1 base at J, with 19 bases in the middle. Germline CDR1 and CDR2: LNHDA and SQIVND (reference sequence). This CDR3 region has 17 residues. DNA for the CDR3: TGTGCCAGTAGTACCCACAGGGCCTCCGGCGCGAACACTGAAGCTTTCTTT. Translating gives CASSTHRASGANTEAFF. Filled out from reference TRBV19 and TRBJ1-1, the complete variable domain reads DGGITQSPKYLFRKEGQNVTLSCEQNLNHDAMYWYRQDPGQGLRLIYYSQIVNDFQKGDIAEGYSVSREKKESFPLTVTSAQKNPTAFYLCASSTHRASGANTEAFFGQGTRLTVV.

The chain joins TRBV27 to TRBJ2-7; 10 bases line up with TRBD2. The J segment lost 7 bases and the V segment lost 7 bases, leaving 7 bases of the junction unmatched. Germline V gene sequence: CDR1 MNHEY, CDR2 SMNVEV (reference sequence). There are 13 residues in the CDR3. The CDR3 nucleotides read TGTGCCAGCATGGCTAGCGGGGGTATGGAGCAGTACTTC. Protein sequence: CASMASGGMEQYF.

The chain carries TRBV10-3 and TRBJ1-2, with 9 bases aligning to TRBD1. V was clipped by 3 bases and J by 6 bases; unmatched bases: 8. There are 15 residues in the CDR3. In germline, CDR1 is ENHRY, CDR2 SYGVKD. The CDR3 region has the DNA TGTGCCATCAGTGACGGACCGGGACAGGGCCATGGCTACACCTTC. Translation: CAISDGPGQGHGYTF.

V gene TRBV18 combines with J gene TRBJ1-1; D uncertain. This CDR3 comprises 13 residues. Per germline, CDR1 KGHSH and CDR2 LQKENI. Trimming removed 3 bases at V and 4 bases at J, with 9 bases between. CDR3: CASSPAVGTEAFF. For the CDR3, the DNA is TGTGCCAGCTCACCGGCGGTGGGCACTGAAGCTTTCTTT.

The V gene is TRBV7-8, the J gene TRBJ2-2, with TRBD1 matching over 7 bases. This CDR3 comprises 15 residues. Trimming at V came to 5 bases and at J to 2 bases, leaving 5 bases not matched to a gene. Germline V lookup: CDR1 SGHVS, CDR2 FQNEAQ. The DNA for the CDR3 is TGTGCCAGCAGCCCCCGGGACAGCAACACCGGGGAGCTGTTTTTT. As protein: CASSPRDSNTGELFF.

Turning to this clone: Other DNA sequences in the same sample also yield this CDR3. The chain recombines TRBV5-1 with TRBJ2-2; 10 positions match TRBD1. This CDR3 comprises 16 residues. The germline V gene encodes CDR1 SGHRS and CDR2 YFSETQ. Trimming removed 0 bases from V and 2 bases from J; junction bases left unmatched: 1. Here the CDR3 DNA reads TGCGCCAGCAGCTTGGGGGACAGGGGCAACACCGGGGAGCTGTTTTTT. Translation gives CASSLGDRGNTGELFF.

The rearrangement links TRBV6-1 to TRBJ1-4; 9 positions agree with TRBD1. CDR3 length: 15 amino acids. Germline V gene lookup returns CDR1 MNHNS and CDR2 SASEGT. V was pared by 3 bases and J by 6 bases, with 5 bases of the junction left unmatched. As DNA, the CDR3 is TGTGCCAGCAGTGATCCGACAGGGGGGGATGAAAAACTGTTTTTT. Its protein product is CASSDPTGGDEKLFF.

This chain joins TRBV5-1 and TRBJ2-3; weak D call: TRBD1 (6 bases). Germline lookup yields CDR1 SGHRS and CDR2 YFSETQ. The CDR3 is 14 residues long. Deletions cut 3 bases from V and 1 base from J, with 9 bases between. The chain's CDR3 is CASSSAGGTDTQYF. The CDR3 DNA reads TGCGCCAGCAGCTCCGCAGGGGGCACAGATACGCAGTATTTT.

This rearrangement joins TRBV5-4 to TRBJ2-1, with TRBD2 identical over 10 bases. The ends lost 4 bases at V and 4 bases at J; junction bases unmatched: 8. Per germline, CDR1 SGHNT and CDR2 YYREEE (reference sequence). The CDR3 has 16 residues. The CDR3 sequence is CASSQSSGSQYNEQFF. The CDR3 coding sequence is TGTGCCAGCAGCCAATCTAGCGGGAGCCAATACAATGAGCAGTTCTTC.

The chain links TRBV7-2 to TRBJ2-1; TRBD2 matches 8 bases. The trim removed 1 base at V and 2 bases at J, leaving 1 base unmatched. Per the germline V gene, CDR1 is SGHTA and CDR2 is FQGNSA. CDR3 length: 15 amino acids. The DNA for the CDR3 is TGTGCCAGCAGCTTAGGGCGGGGGGCCTACAATGAGCAGTTCTTC. This translates into CASSLGRGAYNEQFF.

This clone was observed once. This chain uses TRBV5-1 with TRBJ1-1; 7 bases align to TRBD1. Per germline, CDR1 SGHRS and CDR2 YFSETQ. J lost 4 bases, V lost 0 bases, and 3 bases had no gene match. The CDR3 is made up of 14 amino acids. The CDR3 spells CASSLGQGGTEAFF. The CDR3 DNA reads as TGCGCCAGCAGCTTGGGGCAGGGGGGCACTGAAGCTTTCTTT.

The V call is TRBV5-1, the J call TRBJ2-5, with 7 bases matching TRBD2. The CDR3 consists of 15 residues. Germline-derived CDR1 and CDR2 are SGHRS and YFSETQ. After removal of 5 bases from V and 0 bases from J, the junction contained 7 bases not matched to a gene. As DNA, the CDR3 is TGCGCCAGCAGTCAACTAGCGAACTACCAAGAGACCCAGTACTTC. Protein sequence: CASSQLANYQETQYF.

The V call is TRBV7-9, the J call TRBJ2-7; no clear D. The CDR3 runs to 12 residues. Germline V lookup: CDR1 SEHNR, CDR2 FQNEAQ (reference sequence). V shed 6 bases and J shed 0 bases, with 6 bases lying between them. CDR3 nucleotides: TGTGCCAGCAGGTCGGGCTCCTACGAGCAGTACTTC. Encoded protein: CASRSGSYEQYF.

The chain has TRBV5-1 and TRBJ2-5; 16 bases align to TRBD2. Germline V gene sequence: CDR1 SGHRS, CDR2 YFSETQ. V was pared by 3 bases and J by 5 bases, with 7 bases of the junction left unmatched. There are 17 residues in the CDR3. CDR3 protein: CASSSGTSGGAGETQYF. As DNA, the CDR3 is TGCGCCAGCAGCTCTGGGACTAGCGGGGGGGCCGGTGAGACCCAGTACTTC.

V and J are TRBV7-8 and TRBJ1-3; D not certain. Looked up from germline, CDR1 is SGHVS and CDR2 is FQNEAQ. V was trimmed by 1 base and J by 0 bases, leaving 16 bases between them. This CDR3 comprises 18 residues. The CDR3 is CASSLGRVLRNSGNTIYF. The DNA for the CDR3 is TGTGCCAGCAGCTTAGGGAGGGTATTGCGAAACTCTGGAAACACCATATATTTT.

J is TRBJ1-2 and V is TRBV6-1; 10 bases align to TRBD1. The CDR3 is 15 amino acids. The germline gives CDR1 MNHNS, CDR2 SASEGT. The V segment lost 2 bases and the J segment 4 bases; nucleotides outside the gene matches: 4. The CDR3 DNA sequence: TGTGCCAGCAGTGAAACGACAGGGGGCGTCTATGGCTACACCTTC. It specifies CASSETTGGVYGYTF.

The rearrangement links TRBV7-2 to TRBJ2-7, with D possibly being TRBD1 or TRBD2 (5 bases each). The CDR3 totals 14 residues. CDR1 is SGHTA, CDR2 FQGNSA, per germline. Trimming shortened V by 6 bases and J by 2 bases, and 14 bases separated the two germline ends. The CDR3 DNA sequence: TGTGCCAGCAGTTACCGGGACGCGACCTACGAGCAGTACTTC. This sequence encodes CASSYRDATYEQYF.

This chain links TRBV6-5 with TRBJ1-1; 10 bases match TRBD1. The CDR3 consists of 14 residues. CDR1 is MNHEY, CDR2 SVGAGI, per germline. The V and J ends lost 7 bases and 5 bases, in that order; junction bases with no gene match: 7. In DNA form, the CDR3 reads TGTGCCAGCATTAGGACAGGGGGTGTGACTGAAGCTTTCTTT. Protein sequence: CASIRTGGVTEAFF.

This chain uses TRBV11-2 with TRBJ2-5; the D gene is possibly TRBD2 (6 bases). From germline, CDR1 is SGHAT and CDR2 FQNNGV. Trimming removed 5 bases from V and 3 bases from J, with 10 bases in between. This CDR3 is 13 amino acids long. This CDR3 reads CASSARLEETQYF. For the CDR3, the DNA is TGTGCCAGCAGCGCCCGACTAGAAGAGACCCAGTACTTC.

This clone was recorded only once. The chain recombines TRBV5-1 with TRBJ2-7; no definite D call. This CDR3 spans 13 amino acids. In germline, CDR1 is SGHRS, CDR2 YFSETQ. V dropped 1 base and J dropped 4 bases, with 9 bases sitting between them. CDR3 nucleotide sequence: TGCGCCAGCAGCTTGTCGGCTAAATACGAGCAGTACTTC. This translates into CASSLSAKYEQYF.

The V and J genes are TRBV21-1 and TRBJ2-3; the DNA was not compared with TRBD2, the D call given in the table. TRBV21-1 is listed as a pseudogene. The CDR3 has 16 residues. CDR3: CASSKVSGGSTDTQYF. CDR3 nucleotide sequence: TGTGCCAGCAGCAAAGTTAGCGGGGGAAGCACAGATACGCAGTATTTT.

J is TRBJ2-7 and V is TRBV27; TRBD2 aligns across 10 bases. CDR3 length: 16 amino acids. V dropped 5 bases and J dropped 6; count of bases not matched to a gene: 13. The germline V gene has CDR1 MNHEY and CDR2 SMNVEV (reference sequence). The CDR3, as DNA: TGTGCCAGCAGTGTAGACGCTCCTAGCGGGGGTGTCGAGCAGTACTTC. It specifies CASSVDAPSGGVEQYF.

This clone was found once. CDR3 sequence: CASSLVSPDTEAFF. For the CDR3, the DNA is TGCGCCAGCAGCTTGGTTAGCCCGGACACTGAAGCTTTCTTT. The chain joins TRBV5-1 to TRBJ1-1; D ambiguous. Germline CDR1 SGHRS, CDR2 YFSETQ. Trimming left V 0 bases short and J 3 bases short, with 9 bases between. The CDR3 has 14 amino acids.

The chain couples TRBV5-1 to TRBJ2-3; 7 bases line up with TRBD2. CDR1 is SGHRS and CDR2 is YFSETQ in the germline V gene. Trimming took 4 bases from V and 1 from J; bases not matched to a gene: 9. This CDR3 is built from 16 residues. The CDR3 loop is CASSPGDRGGTDTQYF. CDR3 coding DNA: TGCGCCAGCAGCCCTGGGGACCGGGGGGGCACAGATACGCAGTATTTT.

The V call is TRBV7-2, the J call TRBJ2-7; D possibly matches TRBD1 or TRBD2 (5 bases each). The CDR3 totals 13 residues. The ends were cut back, 5 bases at V and 0 bases at J, with 8 bases in the middle. The V gene's germline CDR1 is SGHTA and CDR2 FQGNSA. The CDR3 is CASSRDHSYEQYF. DNA for the CDR3: TGTGCCAGCAGCCGGGACCACTCCTACGAGCAGTACTTC.

This clone was counted only a few times. The chain uses TRBV4-1 and TRBJ1-1; D is unresolved. CDR1 and CDR2 from the germline V gene are MGHRA and YSYEKL. The CDR3 sequence is 14 residues long. Trimming took off 4 bases at V and 3 bases at J, with 12 bases between the two ends. As DNA, the CDR3 is TGCGCCAGCAGCCCCAGTGGGCAGGACACTGAAGCTTTCTTT. Amino acids: CASSPSGQDTEAFF.

V usage is TRBV5-1 and J usage is TRBJ2-4; 8 positions match TRBD1. Germline assignment: CDR1 SGHRS and CDR2 YFSETQ. The junction had 16 bases not matched to a gene; V was cut back by 1 base and J by 13 bases. The CDR3 is 16 residues long. The CDR3 DNA follows: TGCGCCAGCAGCTTGCGTATCCAGGGGGCAGGCCAACCCCAGTACTTC. Amino acids: CASSLRIQGAGQPQYF.

V is TRBV7-2 and J is TRBJ1-2; D unclear. This CDR3 is built from 13 residues. The V gene lost 0 bases and the J gene lost 2 bases, with 4 bases spanning the gap. Germline V gene lookup returns CDR1 SGHTA and CDR2 FQGNSA. The CDR3 here is CASSLAGNYGYTF. The CDR3 bases are TGTGCCAGCAGCTTAGCAGGGAACTATGGCTACACCTTC.

The chain couples TRBV11-2 to TRBJ1-4, with D possibly TRBD1 on 5 matching bases. The germline V and J ends were trimmed by 7 bases and 4 bases, with 13 bases remaining between them. Germline CDR1 is SGHAT and CDR2 is FQNNGV. The CDR3 has 14 amino acids. Written as DNA, the CDR3 is TGTGCCAGCAACCCAGGGCTGAATAATGAAAAACTGTTTTTT. This encodes CASNPGLNNEKLFF.

This clone appeared a few times. The gene calls are TRBV6-6 and TRBJ2-7; no clear D. There are 13 residues in the CDR3. The ends were cut back, 0 bases at V and 6 bases at J, with 9 bases in the middle. Germline CDR1 is MNHNY and CDR2 is SVGAGI (reference sequence). CDR3 loop: CASSYSPGSEQYF. CDR3 nucleotide sequence: TGTGCCAGCAGTTACTCTCCAGGCTCCGAGCAGTACTTC.